The T cell receptor (beta chain) described here comes from a study of T cell responses to AZD1222 COVID-19 vaccine. As concerns this clone: Its antigen is as yet unknown.

Profiling relied on immunoSEQ multiplex PCR, and the TCRdb table lists in-frame clones only, not all of them. Here the sample spans more than 95,000 clones, around 92% being singletons. The CDR3 consists of 16 residues. The V gene end was trimmed by 2 bases and the J gene end by 13 bases; junction bases not matched to a gene: 14. Germline V lookup: CDR1 MGHRA, CDR2 YSYEKL. Study-level results: Donors in the cohort were predominantly white British and more often female, and clonal diversity was possibly underestimated. Repertoires were obtained only post-peak T cell response.

This material consisted of peripheral blood, taken on day 0 of AZD1222 vaccination. This receptor was obtained from an adult in good health. V is TRBV4-1 and J is TRBJ1-4; 9 bases match TRBD1. In nucleotides, the CDR3 is TGCGCCAGCAGCCAACCACTCACAGGGGGCTATAGGGGACTGTTTTTT. Its protein product is CASSQPLTGGYRGLFF.